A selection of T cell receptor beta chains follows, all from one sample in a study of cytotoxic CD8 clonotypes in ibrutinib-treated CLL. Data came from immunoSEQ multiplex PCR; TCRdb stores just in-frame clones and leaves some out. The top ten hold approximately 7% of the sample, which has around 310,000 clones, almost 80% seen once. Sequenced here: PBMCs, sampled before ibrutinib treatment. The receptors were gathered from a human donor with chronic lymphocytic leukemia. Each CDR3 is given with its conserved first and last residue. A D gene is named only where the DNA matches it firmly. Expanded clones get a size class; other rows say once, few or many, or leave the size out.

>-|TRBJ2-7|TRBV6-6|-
TGTGCCAGCAGCCCCGACAGGTCCTACGAGCAGTACTTC
CASSPDRSYEQYF
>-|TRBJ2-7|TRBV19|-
TGTGCCAGAACAGGGACTTACGAGCAGTACTTC
CARTGTYEQYF
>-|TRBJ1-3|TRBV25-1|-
TGTGCCAGCAGTGAGTTTGGAACTGGAAACACCATATATTTT
CASSEFGTGNTIYF
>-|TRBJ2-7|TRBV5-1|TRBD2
TGCGCCAGCAGCAACGGGAGGTCTCCCCAGCAACACTACGAGCAGTACTTC
CASSNGRSPQQHYEQYF
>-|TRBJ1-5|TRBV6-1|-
TGTGCCAGCAGACCCTCCAATCAGCCCCAGCATTTT
CASRPSNQPQHF
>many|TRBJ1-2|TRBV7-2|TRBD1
TGTGCCAGCAGCTCCCGGGACAGGGGGCTTAACTATGGCTACACCTTC
CASSSRDRGLNYGYTF
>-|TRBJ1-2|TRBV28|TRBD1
TGTGCCAGCAGGATAGGACAGGGTGGTTTTGGCTACACCTTC
CASRIGQGGFGYTF
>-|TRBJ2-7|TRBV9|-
TGTGCCAGCAGCGAGACCCCTGTGAGCTACGAGCAGTACTTC
CASSETPVSYEQYF
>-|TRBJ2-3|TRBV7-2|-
TGTGCCAGCAGCCCGCAGAGGACTAGCACAGATACGCAGTATTTT
CASSPQRTSTDTQYF
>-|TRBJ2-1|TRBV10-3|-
TGTGCCATCAGCACAATAGGGGTCCTGTTGAATGAGCAGTTCTTC
CAISTIGVLLNEQFF
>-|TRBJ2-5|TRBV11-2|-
TGTGCCAGCAGCCCGGGCTCAATAGGGGAGACCCAGTACTTC
CASSPGSIGETQYF
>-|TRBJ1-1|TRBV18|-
TGTGCCAGCTCGCCCGGGATTTCTGAAGCTTTCTTT
CASSPGISEAFF
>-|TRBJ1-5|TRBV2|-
TGTGCCAGCACCCCATTTGGAGGGGCCAATCAGCCCCAGCATTTT
CASTPFGGANQPQHF
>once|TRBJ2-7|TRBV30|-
TGTGCCTGGAGAGAACCACTAGATAACGAGCAGTACTTC
CAWREPLDNEQYF
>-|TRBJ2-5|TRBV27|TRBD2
TGTGCCAGCAGTTTATCCCCCAGGACTAGCGATAAAGAGACCCAGTACTTC
CASSLSPRTSDKETQYF
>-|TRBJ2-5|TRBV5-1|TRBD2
TGCGCCAGCAGCGTCCTGACTAGCGGGGAAGAGACCCAGTACTTC
CASSVLTSGEETQYF
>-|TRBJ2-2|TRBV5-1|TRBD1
TGCGCCAGCAGAACGACAGGGGTGAACACCGGGGAGCTGTTTTTT
CASRTTGVNTGELFF
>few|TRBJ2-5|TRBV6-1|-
TGTGCCACCTCTCCCAGGTTTGAGACCCAGTACTTC
CATSPRFETQYF
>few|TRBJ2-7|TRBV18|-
TGTGCCAGCTCACCAGCGGCACCAGGATTAGGAGAGCAGTACTTC
CASSPAAPGLGEQYF
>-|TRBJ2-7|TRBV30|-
TGTGCCTGGAAGGGGGGCCCCTACGAGCAGTACTTC
CAWKGGPYEQYF
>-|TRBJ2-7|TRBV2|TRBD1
TGTGCCAGCAGTGAGGCGGGACAGGGGACAAGCGAGCAGTACTTC
CASSEAGQGTSEQYF
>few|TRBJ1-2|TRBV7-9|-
TGTGCCAGCCCTCCTGCCACATCTCTCTATGGCTACACCTTC
CASPPATSLYGYTF
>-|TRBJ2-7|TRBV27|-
TGTGCCAGCAGTTCGCCGACGCGACACGGGAGCTCCTACGAGCAGTACTTC
CASSSPTRHGSSYEQYF
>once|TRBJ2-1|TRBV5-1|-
TGCGCCAGCAGCAACGACAGAGCCTTTTTGAGTGAGCAGTTCTTC
CASSNDRAFLSEQFF
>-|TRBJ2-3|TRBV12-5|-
TGTGCAAGTGGGAGTGTTGATACGCAGTATTTT
CASGSVDTQYF
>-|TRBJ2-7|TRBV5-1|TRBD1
TGCGCCAGCAGCCCCGGGACAGGGGCCTACGAGCAGTACTTC
CASSPGTGAYEQYF
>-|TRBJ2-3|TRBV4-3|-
TGCGCCAGCAGCCAAGATAAGGAGGCCGCAGATACGCAGTATTTT
CASSQDKEAADTQYF
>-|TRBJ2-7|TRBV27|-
TGTGCCAGCAGGAACAATCTAAACAGTAATCTGTACTTC
CASRNNLNSNLYF
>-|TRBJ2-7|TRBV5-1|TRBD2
TGCGCCAGCAGCTTGTGGACTAGCGGGGCCCTCCCCTACGAGCAGTACTTC
CASSLWTSGALPYEQYF
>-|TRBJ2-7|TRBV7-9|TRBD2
TGTGCCAGCAGCTTAGCGTGGAGCACAGCTAGCGGGGGCTCCTACGAGCAGTACTTC
CASSLAWSTASGGSYEQYF
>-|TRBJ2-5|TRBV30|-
TGTGCCTGGAGTGTACAGCGAGGGTGGGAGACCCAGTACTTC
CAWSVQRGWETQYF
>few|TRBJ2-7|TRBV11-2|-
TGTGCCAGCAGCCCCCGCCTTGGGGCCTACGAGCAGTACTTC
CASSPRLGAYEQYF
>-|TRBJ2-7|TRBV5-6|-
TGTGCCAGCAGCTTGGCCCCGGCCGGAACAGTCTTTTACGAGCAGTACTTC
CASSLAPAGTVFYEQYF
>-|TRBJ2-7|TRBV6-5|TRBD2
TGTGCCAGCAGCGGTCCCTTTAGCGGGAGGAACGAGCAGTACTTC
CASSGPFSGRNEQYF
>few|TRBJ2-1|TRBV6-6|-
TGTGCCAGCAGTTATACTGTGGGTCCCCTCAATGAGCAGTTCTTC
CASSYTVGPLNEQFF
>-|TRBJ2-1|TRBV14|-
TGTGCCAGCAGCCGGGGAACTTCCTACAATGAGCAGTTCTTC
CASSRGTSYNEQFF
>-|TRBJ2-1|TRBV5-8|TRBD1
TGTGCCAGCAGCTTAGGTTTACAGGGGGGATGGGATGAGCAGTTCTTC
CASSLGLQGGWDEQFF
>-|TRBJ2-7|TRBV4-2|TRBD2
TGTGCCAGCAGCCAAAACCTTGGGACTAGCGGCTCCTACGAGCAGTACTTC
CASSQNLGTSGSYEQYF
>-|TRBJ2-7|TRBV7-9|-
TGTGCCAGCAGATCGGACAGTCGCTGGGAGCAGTACTTC
CASRSDSRWEQYF
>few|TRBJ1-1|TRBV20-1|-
TGCAGTGTCCGATTAGCTTTCTTT
CSVRLAFF